A single sample gave rise to the 29 T cell receptor beta chains below, sequenced in a study of blood T cell repertoires in COVID-19. Some clones are missing from TCRdb's copy, which holds only in-frame ones; the method was immunoSEQ multiplex PCR. The sample has around 220,000 clones, roughly 90% seen once. The source material was PBMCs or T cells enriched from blood (not recorded which). Source of these receptors: a man aged 30 to 39 who had been exposed to COVID-19.

CDR3 protein: CASMRDRQETQYF. CDR3 nucleotides: TGCGCCAGCATGAGAGACAGGCAAGAGACCCAGTACTTC. The genes are TRBV10-1 and TRBJ2-5; maybe TRBD1 (6 bases). The CDR3 covers 13 residues. Germline assignment: CDR1 WNHNN and CDR2 SYGVQD (reference sequence). V lost 7 bases and J lost 2, with 11 bases in between.

The chain is built from TRBV28 and TRBJ1-2, with D possibly being TRBD1 (6 bases). Per germline, CDR1 MDHEN and CDR2 SYDVKM. V lost 8 bases and J 8 bases, leaving 21 bases between the germline ends. The length of the CDR3 is 14 residues. The CDR3 is CASGGQLNRDGYTF. The CDR3 nucleotides are TGTGCCAGCGGAGGACAACTTAACAGGGACGGCTACACCTTC.

The gene calls are TRBV27 and TRBJ1-1; 9 bases align to TRBD1. V lost 4 bases to trimming and J lost 3 bases; unmatched junction nucleotides: 0. CDR1 is MNHEY and CDR2 is SMNVEV in the germline V gene (reference sequence). The CDR3 runs to 13 residues. The CDR3 is CASSWDRDTEAFF. The CDR3 DNA reads as TGTGCCAGCAGTTGGGACAGGGACACTGAAGCTTTCTTT.

The chain uses TRBV24-1 and TRBJ2-1; TRBD2 matches at 11 bases. Germline V lookup: CDR1 KGHDR, CDR2 SFDVKD. The CDR3 length is 13 residues. CDR3 sequence (DNA): TGTGCAGGGCCTAGCGGGGGGCCCAATGAGCAGTTCTTC. This encodes CAGPSGGPNEQFF.

This rearrangement joins TRBV3-1 (or the pseudogene TRBV3-2) to TRBJ2-1; 10 bases fit TRBD1. V lost 4 bases, J lost 6 bases, and 6 bases stayed unmatched. The CDR3 is made up of 15 amino acids. Per germline, CDR1 LGHDT and CDR2 YNNKEL (reference sequence). The CDR3 DNA reads TGTGCCAGCAGCCGAACCGGGACAGGGGTCAATGAGCAGTTCTTC. This gives the protein CASSRTGTGVNEQFF.

J is TRBJ2-5 and V is TRBV15, with 11 bases matching TRBD1. Germline-derived CDR1 and CDR2 are LNHNV and YYDKDF (reference sequence). This CDR3 comprises 16 residues. V gave up 3 bases and J gave up 4 bases; unmatched junction bases: 7. CDR3 nucleotides: TGTGCCACCAGCAGTTGGACAGGGGGCAAGAGAGAGACCCAGTACTTC. Translation gives CATSSWTGGKRETQYF.

The chain joins TRBV7-2 to TRBJ1-4; tentative D call: TRBD1 (6 bases). With 1 base removed from V and 8 bases from J, the gap between germline ends came to 17 bases. Germline V gene data show CDR1 as SGHTA and CDR2 as FQGNSA. This CDR3 spans 16 amino acids. The CDR3 DNA is TGTGCCAGCAGCTTAGTAATGGGGGGGGCTGGGGAAAAACTGTTTTTT. Its translation is CASSLVMGGAGEKLFF.

The chain is built from TRBV4-3 and TRBJ2-7; tentative D call: TRBD2 (5 bases). Trimming took off 4 bases at V and 1 base at J, with 17 bases between the two ends. This CDR3 is 16 amino acids long. Germline CDR1 and CDR2: LGHNA and YSLEER. The CDR3 coding sequence is TGCGCCAGCAGCCCCGTGTGGGGAGAAGTATCCTACGAGCAGTACTTC. Translating it yields CASSPVWGEVSYEQYF.

The genes are TRBV5-4 and TRBJ2-3; weak D call: TRBD1 (5 bases). Trimming shortened V by 0 bases and J by 3 bases, and 14 bases separated the two germline ends. Germline V gene data show CDR1 as SGHNT and CDR2 as YYREEE (reference sequence). This CDR3 contains 16 residues. DNA of the CDR3: TGTGCCAGCAGCTTGGCCCCTGGCAGGGTTACAGATACGCAGTATTTT. It yields the protein CASSLAPGRVTDTQYF.

This sequence joins TRBV5-1 and TRBJ2-3; D might be TRBD2 (6 bases). The ends were cut back, 3 bases at V and 2 bases at J, with 13 bases in the middle. CDR3 length equals 15 residues. CDR1 and CDR2 from the germline V gene are SGHRS and YFSETQ. The chain's CDR3 is CASSYSGKDTDTQYF. The CDR3 DNA is TGCGCCAGCAGCTATAGCGGAAAAGACACAGATACGCAGTATTTT.

J is TRBJ1-1 and V is TRBV13, with D tentatively TRBD1 (6 bases). V lost 6 bases and J 3 bases, leaving 14 bases between the germline ends. The CDR3 runs 14 residues. CDR1 and CDR2 from the germline V gene are PRHDT and FYEKMQ (reference sequence). The CDR3: CASSSGGADTEAFF. The CDR3 nucleotides read TGTGCCAGCAGTAGTGGGGGGGCGGACACTGAAGCTTTCTTT.

The chain combines TRBV21-1 with TRBJ2-5; the D call in the table, TRBD2, was not verified against the DNA. TRBV21-1 has pseudogene status. The CDR3 is made up of 16 amino acids. In DNA, the CDR3 is TGTGCCAGCAGCAACCGGGGGACGGGATTCCAAGAGACCCAGTACTTC. It translates to CASSNRGTGFQETQYF.

This sequence joins TRBV5-1 and TRBJ1-1, with D possibly matching TRBD1 (6 bases). CDR1 and CDR2 (germline): SGHRS, YFSETQ. The V and J ends lost 4 bases and 5 bases respectively, with 9 bases between them. The CDR3 loop spans 12 amino acids. The CDR3 loop is CASSLQGTEAFF. The CDR3 bases are TGCGCCAGCAGCCTACAGGGAACTGAAGCTTTCTTT.

Regarding this clone: Germline and junction disagree at one end, which may indicate a read error. V is TRBV6-5 and J is TRBJ2-7; D is perhaps TRBD2 (7 bases). CDR1 and CDR2 (germline): MNHEY, SVGAGI. The CDR3 runs 15 residues. The CDR3 loop is CASSFQETGRVEQYF. The CDR3, as DNA: TGTGCCAGCAGTTTCCAAGAAACAGGGAGGGTCGAGCAGTATTTC.

The gene calls are TRBV10-3 and TRBJ1-2; the D gene is possibly TRBD1 (6 bases). This CDR3 is 13 amino acids long. Trimming pared 5 bases from V and 3 bases from J, leaving 10 bases between. CDR1 is ENHRY, CDR2 SYGVKD, per germline. Here the CDR3 DNA reads TGTGCCATCAGTTCCAGGGGCGACTATGGCTACACCTTC. Its protein is CAISSRGDYGYTF.

V gene TRBV30 combines with J gene TRBJ2-7; 14 nucleotides line up with TRBD2. Germline CDR1 reads GTSNPN; CDR2 reads SVGIG (reference sequence). This CDR3 is 12 amino acids long. Trimming at V came to 8 bases and at J to 3 bases, leaving 0 bases not matched to a gene. Here the CDR3 reads CAGTSGGYEQYF. As DNA, the CDR3 is TGTGCCGGGACTAGCGGGGGCTACGAGCAGTACTTC.

The rearrangement joins TRBV25-1 to TRBJ2-7; D gene ambiguous. The CDR3 has 13 residues. Trimming pared 4 bases from V and 4 bases from J, leaving 11 bases between. Looked up from germline, CDR1 is MGHDK and CDR2 is SYGVNS. CDR3 in DNA: TGTGCCAGCAGTGCCGACACGCGATACGAGCAGTACTTC. Translated: CASSADTRYEQYF.

This clone has only one observation. V gene TRBV5-1 combines with J gene TRBJ2-5; D not resolved. V dropped 0 bases and J dropped 1 base, with 7 bases sitting between them. Germline V lookup: CDR1 SGHRS, CDR2 YFSETQ. The CDR3 runs 14 residues. CDR3 sequence reads: CASSLAQSQETQYF. In nucleotides, the CDR3 is TGCGCCAGCAGCTTGGCACAGTCCCAAGAGACCCAGTACTTC.

The J gene is TRBJ2-6, the V gene TRBV4-1; D is uncertain. Germline CDR1 MGHRA, CDR2 YSYEKL. The CDR3 is made up of 19 amino acids. V lost 2 bases and J lost 0, with 17 bases in between. CDR3 residues: CASSQLVRIHNSGANVLTF. The CDR3 bases are TGCGCCAGCAGCCAATTGGTCAGGATTCACAACTCTGGGGCCAACGTCCTGACTTTC.

This clone was seen only once. This chain links TRBV6-6 with TRBJ2-3; 9 positions agree with TRBD1. The CDR3 has 15 residues. Germline values: CDR1 MNHNY, CDR2 SVGAGI (reference sequence). Losses at the gene ends were 6 bases for V and 0 bases for J; bases not matched to a gene: 4. CDR3 loop: CASSPGQGSTDTQYF. DNA of the CDR3: TGTGCCAGCAGCCCGGGACAGGGAAGCACAGATACGCAGTATTTT.

The gene calls are TRBV12-3 or TRBV12-4 and TRBJ2-3; 10 nucleotides match TRBD2. J was trimmed by 14 bases and V by 5 bases; bases with no gene match: 7. There are 12 residues in the CDR3. CDR3 loop: CASSTTSGVSYF. CDR3 bases: TGTGCCAGCAGTACTACTAGCGGGGTATCGTATTTT.

The chain links TRBV2 to TRBJ2-1, with D unclear. Trimming took 7 bases from V and 7 from J, leaving 20 bases between them. CDR3 length: 15 residues. The germline V gene encodes CDR1 SNHLY and CDR2 FYNNEI. CDR3 bases: TGTGCCAGCACCACTTTTCCTAGTTTAGAAAATGAGCAGTTCTTC. It translates to CASTTFPSLENEQFF. Using reference TRBV2 and TRBJ2-1 for the parts outside the CDR3, the full variable domain is EPEVTQTPSHQVTQMGQEVILRCVPISNHLYFYWYRQILGQKVEFLVSFYNNEISEKSEIFDDQFSVERPDGSNFTLKIRSTKLEDSAMYFCASTTFPSLENEQFFGPGTRLTVL.

This sequence joins TRBV18 and TRBJ2-7, with 9 bases lining up with TRBD1. V was pared by 6 bases and J by 2 bases, with 5 bases of the junction left unmatched. This CDR3 spans 14 amino acids. Germline CDR1 is KGHSH and CDR2 is LQKENI. The CDR3 sequence is CASSPRQGAYEQYF. The CDR3, as DNA: TGTGCCAGCTCGCCGCGACAGGGGGCCTACGAGCAGTACTTC.

The rearrangement uses TRBV2 and TRBJ2-1; maybe TRBD2 (5 bases). V was shortened by 9 bases and J by 7 bases, with 25 bases between the two germline ends. This CDR3 has 16 amino acids. Germline loops: CDR1 SNHLY, CDR2 FYNNEI. CDR3 sequence reads: CASLPNRDLKWNEQFF. The DNA for the CDR3 is TGTGCCAGTCTCCCTAATCGGGATCTAAAATGGAATGAGCAGTTCTTC.

V gene TRBV10-3 combines with J gene TRBJ2-3; 9 bases map to TRBD2. CDR1 and CDR2 (germline): ENHRY, SYGVKD. V lost 0 bases and J lost 0; bases outside the gene matches: 10. CDR3 length equals 19 residues. The CDR3 is CAISESIGSGGLSTDTQYF. The DNA of the CDR3 is TGTGCCATCAGTGAGTCGATAGGTAGCGGGGGCCTTAGCACAGATACGCAGTATTTT.

A few counts support this clone. This rearrangement joins TRBV19 to TRBJ2-5, with 9 bases identical to TRBD2. With 5 bases clipped from V and 5 bases from J, the junction kept 12 bases outside the gene matches. CDR1 and CDR2 from the germline V gene are LNHDA and SQIVND (reference sequence). CDR3 length equals 16 residues. The CDR3 DNA is TGTGCCAGTAGTTCGAGTGGCGGGGGGGCGGTTGAGACCCAGTACTTC. It yields the protein CASSSSGGGAVETQYF. The full variable domain, rest sourced from reference TRBV19 and TRBJ2-5, is DGGITQSPKYLFRKEGQNVTLSCEQNLNHDAMYWYRQDPGQGLRLIYYSQIVNDFQKGDIAEGYSVSREKKESFPLTVTSAQKNPTAFYLCASSSSGGGAVETQYFGPGTRLLVL.

The rearrangement uses TRBV19 and TRBJ1-1; D uncertain. Germline-derived CDR1 and CDR2 are LNHDA and SQIVND (reference sequence). The length of the CDR3 is 14 residues. V dropped 4 bases and J dropped 2 bases, with 11 bases sitting between them. For the CDR3, the DNA is TGTGCCAGTAGTACGACGCCAGGAAACACTGAAGCTTTCTTT. It is translated as CASSTTPGNTEAFF.

This chain connects TRBV7-8 to TRBJ1-3; D is unclear. Trimming removed 6 bases at V and 1 base at J, with 13 bases between. The CDR3 is made up of 15 amino acids. Germline-derived CDR1 and CDR2 are SGHVS and FQNEAQ. CDR3 sequence: CASRPQQASGNTIYF. The CDR3 nucleotides are TGTGCCAGCAGGCCCCAGCAGGCTTCTGGAAACACCATATATTTT.

V usage is TRBV4-3 and J usage is TRBJ2-2; 7 bases match TRBD1. In germline, CDR1 is LGHNA, CDR2 YSLEER. The CDR3 spans 17 residues. V trimming: 0 bases; J trimming: 3 bases; junction bases outside the gene matches: 7. DNA for the CDR3: TGCGCCAGCAGCCAAGAGAGGGGGACAGTCTACACCGGGGAGCTGTTTTTT. It specifies CASSQERGTVYTGELFF.